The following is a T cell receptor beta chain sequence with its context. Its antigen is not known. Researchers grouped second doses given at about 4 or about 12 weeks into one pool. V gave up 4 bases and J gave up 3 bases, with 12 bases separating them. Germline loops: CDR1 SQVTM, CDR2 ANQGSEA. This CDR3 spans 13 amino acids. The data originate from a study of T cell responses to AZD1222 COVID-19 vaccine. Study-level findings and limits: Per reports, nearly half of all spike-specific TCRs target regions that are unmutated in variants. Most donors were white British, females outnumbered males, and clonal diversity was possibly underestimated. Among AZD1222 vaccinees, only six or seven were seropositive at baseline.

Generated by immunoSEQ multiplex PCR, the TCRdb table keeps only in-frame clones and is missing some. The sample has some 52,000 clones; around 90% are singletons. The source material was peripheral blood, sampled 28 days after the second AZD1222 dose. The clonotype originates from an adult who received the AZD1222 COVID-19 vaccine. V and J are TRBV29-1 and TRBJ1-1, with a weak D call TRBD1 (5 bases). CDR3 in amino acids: CSVGLGVYTEAFF. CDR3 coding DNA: TGCAGCGTTGGGCTGGGGGTGTACACTGAAGCTTTCTTT.